This entry features one TCR beta chain sequence. No antigen is known for it. It has no much larger one-base neighbor in the sample; base qualities were not kept. Participants in the prospective study were enrolled through a virtual design, were aged 18 to 89 years, and lived in roughly 26 United States geographic areas. In the prospective study, cohorts were assigned on the basis of participant-reported clinical history obtained from a screening survey and a study questionnaire. Recovered participants in ImmuneRACE Cohort 3 were defined as having two consecutive negative NP/OP PCR tests, clearance from a healthcare professional, or resolution of symptoms. Each participant in the prospective study had whole blood, serum and a nasopharyngeal or oropharyngeal swab collected by mobile phlebotomists. Over a roughly 2-month period, participants in the prospective study had the option of providing additional blood draws and questionnaires. Before DNA extraction, blood samples from the prospective study were shipped at room temperature or frozen.

The data originate from a study of blood T cell repertoires in COVID-19 (TCRdb year 2020). In the study overall: The collaborator samples originated in the United States, Italy and Spain and spanned the acute and convalescent phases of COVID-19. The prospective study material was composed of cDNA or gDNA derived from T cells, B-cell-depleted T cells, or PBMCs. Where available, HLA class I and class II types were taken from metadata supplied by the sample provider and were not determined by assay-based typing. The repertoires were released in a freely available public database intended as a resource for research on the immune response to SARS-CoV-2. Sample metadata almost always included a de-identified subject ID, COVID-19 status, age in years and sex. The samples were drawn from the first 160 participants of the ongoing ImmuneRACE study and from 1,254 subjects provided by 6 global collaborators. The dataset comprised deeply sampled blood TCRbeta repertoires from subjects exposed to, actively infected with, or recovered from COVID-19. The paper's findings and limits, for the study overall: Clinical and demographic metadata were provided uncurated, with the amount varying by source and participant.

The immunoSEQ Assay, a bias-controlled multiplex PCR, was used to amplify TCRbeta CDR3 regions from genomic DNA. Turning to the authors' computational methods: Within the assay, amplification of reference gene primers was used to estimate how many nucleated cells each sample contained. To quantify the absolute abundance of each unique TCRbeta CDR3 rearrangement, sequence reads were collapsed and filtered. Productive Simpson clonality was computed per sample as the square root of Simpson's diversity index over productive rearrangements. TCRdb provides this immuneACCESS table in a form limited to in-frame rearrangements. Some clones are lacking; in checked studies, under half of them reflect an unresolved V gene, and why the rest are absent is not known. V and J calls and clone size are those listed in that table; D and trimming were worked out from the DNA. In all, the sample holds 250,000 or so clones, and around 89% of those were seen once. Clones ranked in the top ten supply roughly 8.3% of the sample.

Reading from cysteine to phenylalanine, the CDR3 counts 15 amino acids. Left in the record is the CDR3 DNA by itself, 45 bases read in frame from the first base. For CDR1 and CDR2, the germline V gene lists SGHDT and YYEEEE. V is cut by 4 bases and J by 2 bases, and the space between the germline ends is 15 bases. The rearrangement joined TRBV5-6 to TRBJ1-2; TRBD1 is a possible D gene, resting on 5 matching bases. This clonotype was sampled from a man aged 40-50 years who had recovered from COVID-19. Sequenced input: PBMCs or T cells enriched from blood (not recorded which). The CDR3 protein: CASSQRGVLNYGYTF. The nucleotides are TGTGCCAGCAGCCAGCGGGGCGTCCTGAACTATGGCTACACCTTC. With the portions outside the CDR3 filled from the reference TRBV5-6 and TRBJ1-2 genes, the complete variable region becomes DAGVTQSPTHLIKTRGQQVTLRCSPKSGHDTVSWYQQALGQGPQFIFQYYEEEERQRGNFPDRFSGHQFPNYSSELNVNALLLGDSALYLCASSQRGVLNYGYTFGSGTRLTVV.